In its sample, the clone carrying this T cell receptor (beta chain) was seen many times. Its antigen is not identified. The record originates from a study of T cells in Graves' hyperthyroidism and ophthalmopathy. Study-level results: Most expanded thyroid clonotypes above 0.001 recurred in blood.

The investigators amplified TCR beta CDR3 regions from RNA transcripts. Primed by the HTBI set, a first-round RT-PCR was run on the TCR CDR3. One entry per CDR3 protein results from TCRdb running MiXCR on the multiplex PCR reads. Of a few hundred thousand distinct CDR3 sequences in the sample, around 16% were seen once. Germline V gene lookup returns CDR1 LGHDT and CDR2 YNNKEL (reference sequence). The CDR3 consists of 14 residues. V shed 2 bases, J shed 3 bases, and the junction held 4 bases outside the gene matches. For ophthalmopathy patients, the Clinical Activity Score was at least 3 and the NOSPECS grade at least 4; duration was under 3 months.

The chain employs TRBV3-1 and TRBJ2-7; 7 bases line up with TRBD1. Sequenced material: blood. The clonotype comes from a woman aged 25 to 39 with Graves' ophthalmopathy. In nucleotides, the CDR3 is TGTGCCAGCAGCCAATGGGACAGAGTCTACGAGCAGTACTTC. Translation: CASSQWDRVYEQYF.